One and the same sample provided the 20 T cell receptor beta chains below, sequenced in a study of shared clonotypes between healthy human individuals. This table comes from immunoSEQ multiplex PCR, and its TCRdb copy is limited to in-frame clones, with some not included. The repertoire has 2,500,000 or so clones, 93% of them found once; the top ten carry around 0.37%. Sequencing used naive CD4+ T cells from PBMCs. The subset here: CD45RA+ positively selected. The receptors shown here come from a man aged 18-30 years in good health. Some clones in this sample may be carry-over from other donors' samples.

The chain recombines TRBV5-6 with TRBJ2-7; D ambiguous. Between the trimmed V and J ends, which lost 1 base and 5 bases, there was a span of 13 bases. The CDR3 is 14 amino acids. The V gene's germline CDR1 is SGHDT and CDR2 YYEEEE. This CDR3 is CASSLRRHLNEQYF. The CDR3 nucleotides are TGTGCCAGCAGCTTGCGAAGACACCTGAACGAGCAGTACTTC.

The rearrangement uses TRBV5-4 and TRBJ2-1, with 12 bases lining up with TRBD2. Per germline, CDR1 SGHNT and CDR2 YYREEE (reference sequence). The CDR3 runs 15 residues. V dropped 2 bases and J dropped 6; count of bases not matched to a gene: 3. The CDR3 region has the DNA TGTGCCAGCAGCTTCGGACTAGCGGGGATCAATGAGCAGTTCTTC. Translating gives CASSFGLAGINEQFF.

The rearrangement links TRBV9 to TRBJ2-1; D is ambiguous. The length of the CDR3 is 14 residues. Trimming left V 2 bases short and J 6 bases short, with 12 bases between. Germline loops: CDR1 SGDLS, CDR2 YYNGEE. DNA of the CDR3: TGTGCCAGCAGCGTGAGTAGCCCAAGCAATGAGCAGTTCTTC. Its protein is CASSVSSPSNEQFF.

This chain connects TRBV10-1 to TRBJ2-1; TRBD2 might be the D (5 bases). The CDR3 runs 15 residues. Trimming left V 3 bases short and J 1 base short, with 10 bases between. CDR1 and CDR2 (germline): WNHNN, SYGVQD (reference sequence). CDR3 DNA sequence: TGCGCCAGCAGTGACACGCTAGCTTCCTACAATGAGCAGTTCTTC. It translates to CASSDTLASYNEQFF.

The rearrangement links TRBV4-3 to TRBJ1-6; D remains unclear. This CDR3 contains 14 residues. V lost 0 bases and J 10 bases, leaving 10 bases between the germline ends. CDR1 and CDR2 from the germline V gene are LGHNA and YSLEER. CDR3 region: CASSQEGQESPLHF. The CDR3 bases are TGCGCCAGCAGCCAAGAAGGCCAGGAATCACCCCTCCACTTT.

This clone was picked up one time. The chain recombines TRBV9 with TRBJ2-5, with D tentatively TRBD2 (5 bases). CDR3 length equals 18 residues. Deletions cut 0 bases from V and 0 bases from J, with 18 bases between. The germline V gene has CDR1 SGDLS and CDR2 YYNGEE. The CDR3 loop reads CASSVGLPGSGDQETQYF. Written as DNA, the CDR3 is TGTGCCAGCAGCGTAGGTCTCCCGGGGAGTGGTGACCAAGAGACCCAGTACTTC.

The genes are TRBV15 and TRBJ2-6, with D hard to call. CDR3 length equals 18 residues. Looked up from germline, CDR1 is LNHNV and CDR2 is YYDKDF (reference sequence). Trimming removed 4 bases from V and 4 bases from J, with 20 bases in between. CDR3 sequence (DNA): TGTGCCACCAGCAAAGGGTTAAGGGTTGGATCAGGGGCCAACGTCCTGACTTTC. Its protein product is CATSKGLRVGSGANVLTF.

CDR3 nucleotides: TGTGCCAGCAGCCGCGACGGGATAGCGGGAGGCCGGACCGGGGAGCTGTTTTTT. Its protein is CASSRDGIAGGRTGELFF. The chain has TRBV4-2 and TRBJ2-2; 10 bases align to TRBD2. Germline V gives CDR1 LGHNA, CDR2 YNFKEQ. V shed 4 bases, J shed 5 bases, and the junction held 13 bases outside the gene matches. The CDR3 runs 18 residues.

The chain employs TRBV2 and TRBJ1-3; D gene uncertain. CDR3 length: 18 amino acids. Germline lookup yields CDR1 SNHLY and CDR2 FYNNEI. The V end was cut by 0 bases, the J end by 4 bases, with 19 bases between. The CDR3 DNA reads TGTGCCAGCAGTGAAGCGCGAAGGAGGGCGAACCACGGAAACACCATATATTTT. This gives the protein CASSEARRRANHGNTIYF. Full variable domain (remainder filled in from reference TRBV2 and TRBJ1-3): EPEVTQTPSHQVTQMGQEVILRCVPISNHLYFYWYRQILGQKVEFLVSFYNNEISEKSEIFDDQFSVERPDGSNFTLKIRSTKLEDSAMYFCASSEARRRANHGNTIYFGEGSWLTVV.

CDR3 in DNA: TGTGCCAGCTCACCTGACCTAGGTCCGCGAGATACGCAGTATTTT. Amino acids: CASSPDLGPRDTQYF. The gene calls are TRBV18 and TRBJ2-3, with D hard to call. The V gene's germline CDR1 is KGHSH and CDR2 LQKENI. Trimming took 3 bases from V and 5 from J, leaving 15 bases between them. The CDR3 loop spans 15 amino acids. Supplemented by reference TRBV18 and TRBJ2-3, the full variable domain reads NAGVMQNPRHLVRRRGQEARLRCSPMKGHSHVYWYRQLPEEGLKFMVYLQKENIIDESGMPKERFSAEFPKEGPSILRIQQVVRGDSAAYFCASSPDLGPRDTQYFGPGTRLTVL.

This clone has only a few counts. The CDR3 here is CASSYLGTNYGYTF. CDR3 DNA sequence: TGTGCCAGCTCATACCTGGGGACTAACTATGGCTACACCTTC. This sequence joins TRBV18 and TRBJ1-2, with D uncertain. Germline loops: CDR1 KGHSH, CDR2 LQKENI. The CDR3 consists of 14 residues. V lost 5 bases, J lost 0 bases, and 10 bases lay in between.

The chain is built from TRBV9 and TRBJ2-5, with TRBD1 matching 9 bases. V shed 4 bases, J shed 1 base, and the junction held 5 bases outside the gene matches. This CDR3 comprises 15 residues. Germline assignment: CDR1 SGDLS and CDR2 YYNGEE. The CDR3: CASSPYRGPQETQYF. The CDR3, as DNA: TGTGCCAGCAGCCCTTACAGGGGGCCCCAAGAGACCCAGTACTTC.

The chain employs TRBV11-3 and TRBJ2-1; D not resolved. From germline, CDR1 is SGHNT and CDR2 YENEEA. This CDR3 comprises 15 residues. Trimming removed 0 bases from V and 5 bases from J, with 11 bases in between. CDR3 coding DNA: TGTGCCAGCAGCTTAGAACACGGTTCCCACAATGAGCAGTTCTTC. This gives the protein CASSLEHGSHNEQFF.

A few counts support this clone. The rearrangement links TRBV4-1 to TRBJ1-1; D gene unclear. Germline CDR1 and CDR2: MGHRA and YSYEKL. There are 12 residues in the CDR3. Trimming removed 6 bases from V and 5 bases from J, with 10 bases in between. CDR3 bases: TGCGCCAGCAGGACCTTTAATACTGAAGCTTTCTTT. Its translation is CASRTFNTEAFF.

This rearrangement joins TRBV28 to TRBJ1-3, with 10 bases that match TRBD1. The CDR3 loop spans 18 amino acids. CDR1 is MDHEN and CDR2 is SYDVKM in the germline V gene. V was clipped by 5 bases and J by 3 bases; unmatched bases: 13. The CDR3 region is CASSRVRRQGAHGNTIYF. The CDR3 DNA follows: TGTGCCAGCAGTAGAGTCCGGAGACAGGGGGCTCATGGAAACACCATATATTTT.

This sequence joins TRBV2 and TRBJ2-7, with D maybe TRBD2 (6 bases). There are 14 residues in the CDR3. Germline assignment: CDR1 SNHLY and CDR2 FYNNEI. V lost 4 bases and J 6 bases, leaving 16 bases between the germline ends. CDR3 protein: CASSVATRSSEQYF. The CDR3 DNA reads TGTGCCAGCAGTGTTGCGACTAGGTCGTCCGAGCAGTACTTC.

The CDR3 reads CASSLFSGGGNSPLHF. In DNA, the CDR3 is TGTGCCAGCAGCTTGTTTTCAGGGGGTGGAAATTCACCCCTCCACTTT. V usage is TRBV5-6 and J usage is TRBJ1-6; 7 nucleotides line up with TRBD1. The length of the CDR3 is 16 residues. Germline V gene lookup returns CDR1 SGHDT and CDR2 YYEEEE. V shed 1 base, J shed 7 bases, and the junction held 8 bases outside the gene matches.

V is TRBV11-2 and J is TRBJ1-2; the match to TRBD1 covers 8 bases. V shed 6 bases, J shed 3 bases, and the junction held 6 bases outside the gene matches. The length of the CDR3 is 14 residues. Germline loops: CDR1 SGHAT, CDR2 FQNNGV. The CDR3 DNA sequence: TGTGCCAGCAGTTGGACAGGGAGGGACTATGGCTACACCTTC. The encoded protein is CASSWTGRDYGYTF.

CDR3 nucleotides: TGCGCCAGCAGCCAATACGGGGAGCGGGCCTACAATGAGCAGTTCTTC. Translating it yields CASSQYGERAYNEQFF. The chain uses TRBV4-1 and TRBJ2-1, with D perhaps TRBD2 (6 bases). Trimming removed 2 bases at V and 2 bases at J, with 13 bases between. The germline CDR1 and CDR2 sequences are MGHRA and YSYEKL. The CDR3 runs to 16 residues.

The CDR3 sequence is CASSTTGPILNTEAFF. DNA of the CDR3: TGCGCCAGCAGTACGACAGGGCCAATATTGAACACTGAAGCTTTCTTT. The J gene is TRBJ1-1, the V gene TRBV5-1; 7 positions match TRBD1. Losses at the gene ends were 5 bases for V and 0 bases for J; bases not matched to a gene: 10. Looked up from germline, CDR1 is SGHRS and CDR2 is YFSETQ. CDR3 length: 16 residues.